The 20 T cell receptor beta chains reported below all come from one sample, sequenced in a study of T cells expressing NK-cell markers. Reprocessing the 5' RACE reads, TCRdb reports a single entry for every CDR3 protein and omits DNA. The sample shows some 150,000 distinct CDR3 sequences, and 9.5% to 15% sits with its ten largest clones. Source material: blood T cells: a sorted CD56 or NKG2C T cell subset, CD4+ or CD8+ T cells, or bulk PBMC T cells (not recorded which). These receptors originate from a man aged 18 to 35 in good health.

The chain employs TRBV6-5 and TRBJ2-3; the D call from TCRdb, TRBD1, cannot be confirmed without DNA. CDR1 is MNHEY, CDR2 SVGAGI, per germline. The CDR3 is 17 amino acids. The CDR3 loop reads CASSYSTVAGQVDTQYF.

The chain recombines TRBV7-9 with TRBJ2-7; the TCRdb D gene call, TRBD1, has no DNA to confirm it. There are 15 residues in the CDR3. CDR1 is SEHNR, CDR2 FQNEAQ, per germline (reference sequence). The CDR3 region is CASSRRDGLSYEQYF.

CDR3 in amino acids: CSANPTRLADTYNEQFF. The rearrangement uses TRBV20-1 and TRBJ2-1; lacking DNA, the TRBD2 call made by TCRdb goes unchecked. This CDR3 is 17 amino acids long. Germline lookup yields CDR1 DFQATT and CDR2 SNEGSKA (reference sequence).

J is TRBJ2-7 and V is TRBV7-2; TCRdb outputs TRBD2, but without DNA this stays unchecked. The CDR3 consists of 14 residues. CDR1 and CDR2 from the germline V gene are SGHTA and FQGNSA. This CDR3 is CASSLIGRVHEQYF.

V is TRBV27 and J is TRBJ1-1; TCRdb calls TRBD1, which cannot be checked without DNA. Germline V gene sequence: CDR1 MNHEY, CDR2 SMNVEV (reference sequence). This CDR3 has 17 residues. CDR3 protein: CASSYGSGGSSNTEAFF.

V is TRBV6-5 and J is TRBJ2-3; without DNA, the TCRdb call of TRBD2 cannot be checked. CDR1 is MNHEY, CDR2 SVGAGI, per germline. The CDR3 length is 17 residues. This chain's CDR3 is CASSYFGSGASTDTQYF.

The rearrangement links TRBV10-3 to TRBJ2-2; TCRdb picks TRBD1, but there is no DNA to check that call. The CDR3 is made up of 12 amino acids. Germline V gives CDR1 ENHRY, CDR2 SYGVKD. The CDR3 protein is CAAQGDTGELFF.

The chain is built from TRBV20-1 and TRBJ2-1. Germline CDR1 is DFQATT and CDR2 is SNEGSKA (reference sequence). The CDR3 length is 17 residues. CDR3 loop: CSARALLTSEPYNEQFF.

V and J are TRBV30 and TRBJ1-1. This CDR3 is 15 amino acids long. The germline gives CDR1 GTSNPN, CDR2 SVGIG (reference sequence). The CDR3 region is CAWSLPGLMNTEAFF.

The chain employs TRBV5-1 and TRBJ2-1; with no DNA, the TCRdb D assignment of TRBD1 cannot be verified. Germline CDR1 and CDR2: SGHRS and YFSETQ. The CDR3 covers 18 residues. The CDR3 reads CASSLAQVPVRSYNEQFF.

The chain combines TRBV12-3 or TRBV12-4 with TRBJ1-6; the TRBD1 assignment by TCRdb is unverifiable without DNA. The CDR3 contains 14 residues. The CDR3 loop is CASRGGQGSSPLHF.

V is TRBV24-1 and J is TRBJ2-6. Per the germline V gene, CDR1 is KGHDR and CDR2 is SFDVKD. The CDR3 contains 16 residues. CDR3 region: CATSGPGASGANVLTF.

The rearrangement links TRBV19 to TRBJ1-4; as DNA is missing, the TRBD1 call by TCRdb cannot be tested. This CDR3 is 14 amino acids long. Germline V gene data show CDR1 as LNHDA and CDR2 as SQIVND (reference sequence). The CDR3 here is CASSIGVTVEKLFF.

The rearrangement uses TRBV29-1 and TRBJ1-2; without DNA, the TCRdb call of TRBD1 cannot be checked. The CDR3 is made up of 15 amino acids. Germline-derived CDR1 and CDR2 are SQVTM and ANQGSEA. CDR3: CSVRDSHARPYGYTF.

The CDR3 spells CASSPAITDTQYF. J is TRBJ2-3 and V is TRBV7-9. CDR3 size: 13 residues. Germline loops: CDR1 SEHNR, CDR2 FQNEAQ (reference sequence).

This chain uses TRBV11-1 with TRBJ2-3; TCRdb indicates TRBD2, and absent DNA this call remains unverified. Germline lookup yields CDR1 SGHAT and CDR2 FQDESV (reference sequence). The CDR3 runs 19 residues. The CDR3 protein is CASSLEGYAGLERTDTQYF.

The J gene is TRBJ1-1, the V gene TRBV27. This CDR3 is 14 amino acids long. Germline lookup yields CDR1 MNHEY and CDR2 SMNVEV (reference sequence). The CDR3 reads CASSLSGGSTEAFF.

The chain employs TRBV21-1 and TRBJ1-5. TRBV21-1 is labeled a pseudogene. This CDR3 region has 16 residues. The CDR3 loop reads CASSKKRNSVNQPQHF.

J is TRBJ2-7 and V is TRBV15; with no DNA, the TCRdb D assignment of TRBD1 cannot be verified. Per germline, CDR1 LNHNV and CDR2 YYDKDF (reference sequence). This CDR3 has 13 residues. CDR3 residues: CATSRIPQDEQYF.

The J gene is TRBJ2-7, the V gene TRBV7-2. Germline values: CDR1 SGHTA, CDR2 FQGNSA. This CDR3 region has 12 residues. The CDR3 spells CASSPTKYEQYF.